A selection of T cell receptor beta chains follows, all from one sample in a study of OX40 agonist ivuxolimab in advanced cancers. Measured with immunoSEQ multiplex PCR; TCRdb has only the in-frame clones, and not every one. The sample lists around 84,000 clones, approximately 84% occurring once. The sample consisted of CD4+ or CD8+ T cells sorted from blood, taken in a trial of the OX40 agonist ivuxolimab. Receptor source: an adult with an advanced solid tumor such as melanoma, head and neck, liver or kidney cancer. The CDR3 runs from the conserved cysteine through the conserved F or W. The D gene is left open where the match is weak. For some rows the clone size is stated as once, few or many, or as a class when expanded; others skip it.

abundance: NA; j_gene: TRBJ1-4; v_gene: TRBV27; d_gene: NA; CDR3aa: CASSSLAEGGEKLFF; CDR3nt: TGTGCCAGCAGCTCCCTCGCGGAGGGCGGGGAAAAACTGTTTTTT
abundance: NA; j_gene: TRBJ2-5; v_gene: TRBV7-2; d_gene: NA; CDR3aa: CASSSQPRGKTETQYF; CDR3nt: TGTGCCAGCAGCTCCCAACCTCGGGGAAAGACGGAGACCCAGTACTTC
abundance: NA; j_gene: TRBJ2-4; v_gene: TRBV7-2; d_gene: TRBD2; CDR3aa: CASSPRGERDIQYF; CDR3nt: TGTGCCAGCAGCCCCCGGGGGGAGAGGGACATTCAGTACTTC
abundance: NA; j_gene: TRBJ2-4; v_gene: TRBV6-5; d_gene: NA; CDR3aa: CASSPMEFAKNIQYF; CDR3nt: TGTGCCAGCAGCCCGATGGAGTTTGCCAAAAACATTCAGTACTTC
abundance: NA; j_gene: TRBJ2-3; v_gene: TRBV7-3; d_gene: TRBD2; CDR3aa: CASSPETSGGNTQYF; CDR3nt: TGTGCCAGCAGCCCGGAGACTAGCGGGGGAAATACGCAGTATTTT
abundance: NA; j_gene: TRBJ2-5; v_gene: TRBV6-5; d_gene: TRBD2; CDR3aa: CASSYRAGGETQYF; CDR3nt: TGTGCCAGCAGTTATAGGGCGGGAGGAGAGACCCAGTACTTC
abundance: NA; j_gene: TRBJ2-7; v_gene: TRBV11-3; d_gene: NA; CDR3aa: CASSLDQGHEQYF; CDR3nt: TGTGCCAGCAGCTTAGATCAGGGACACGAGCAGTACTTC
abundance: few; j_gene: TRBJ1-4; v_gene: TRBV4-1; d_gene: NA; CDR3aa: CASSRSLLEGGAANEKLFF; CDR3nt: TGCGCCAGCAGCCGCTCCCTGTTGGAGGGAGGGGCGGCTAATGAAAAACTGTTTTTT
abundance: NA; j_gene: TRBJ2-5; v_gene: TRBV18; d_gene: NA; CDR3aa: CASSPPTNFQETQYF; CDR3nt: TGTGCCAGCTCACCACCGACTAACTTTCAAGAGACCCAGTACTTC
abundance: NA; j_gene: TRBJ1-5; v_gene: TRBV5-1; d_gene: NA; CDR3aa: CASSLFGDSNQPQHF; CDR3nt: TGCGCCAGCAGCTTGTTCGGAGATAGCAATCAGCCCCAGCATTTT
abundance: NA; j_gene: TRBJ2-5; v_gene: TRBV7-2; d_gene: TRBD2; CDR3aa: CASRISGGPGETQYF; CDR3nt: TGTGCCAGCAGGATTAGCGGGGGGCCTGGGGAGACCCAGTACTTC
abundance: NA; j_gene: TRBJ1-1; v_gene: TRBV19; d_gene: TRBD1; CDR3aa: CASSIGTGLSTEAFF; CDR3nt: TGTGCCAGTAGTATAGGGACAGGGTTAAGCACTGAAGCTTTCTTT
abundance: NA; j_gene: TRBJ2-5; v_gene: TRBV4-1; d_gene: NA; CDR3aa: CASSQETLGGETQYF; CDR3nt: TGCGCCAGCAGCCAAGAGACGTTAGGTGGAGAGACCCAGTACTTC
abundance: NA; j_gene: TRBJ1-3; v_gene: TRBV4-3; d_gene: NA; CDR3aa: CASSQDHPGNTIYF; CDR3nt: TGCGCCAGCAGCCAAGACCACCCAGGGAACACCATATATTTT
abundance: few; j_gene: TRBJ1-2; v_gene: TRBV7-2; d_gene: NA; CDR3aa: CASSLQKNYGYTF; CDR3nt: TGTGCCAGCAGCCTACAGAAAAACTATGGCTACACCTTC
abundance: NA; j_gene: TRBJ2-5; v_gene: TRBV7-2; d_gene: NA; CDR3aa: CASSPTVRGVQTQYF; CDR3nt: TGTGCCAGCAGCCCCACCGTCCGGGGCGTGCAGACCCAGTACTTC
abundance: NA; j_gene: TRBJ2-7; v_gene: TRBV7-2; d_gene: TRBD2; CDR3aa: CASSPSVLAGAAYEQYF; CDR3nt: TGTGCCAGCAGCCCTAGCGTACTAGCGGGGGCCGCCTACGAGCAGTACTTC
abundance: NA; j_gene: TRBJ2-3; v_gene: TRBV9; d_gene: NA; CDR3aa: CASSVSGTSTDTQYF; CDR3nt: TGTGCCAGCAGCGTATCCGGAACTAGCACAGATACGCAGTATTTT
abundance: once; j_gene: TRBJ1-5; v_gene: TRBV2; d_gene: NA; CDR3aa: CASSRDGPYSNQPQHF; CDR3nt: TGTGCCAGCAGTCGGGACGGACCTTATAGCAATCAGCCCCAGCATTTT
abundance: NA; j_gene: TRBJ1-5; v_gene: TRBV6-5; d_gene: NA; CDR3aa: CASRRQSGDNQPQHF; CDR3nt: TGTGCCAGCAGAAGACAGTCAGGGGACAATCAGCCCCAGCATTTT
abundance: once; j_gene: TRBJ2-1; v_gene: TRBV20-1; d_gene: TRBD2; CDR3aa: CSVGTNNEQFF; CDR3nt: TGCAGTGTCGGGACTAACAATGAGCAGTTCTTC
abundance: NA; j_gene: TRBJ1-2; v_gene: TRBV2; d_gene: NA; CDR3aa: CASSEQGSDGYTF; CDR3nt: TGTGCCAGCAGTGAACAGGGATCTGATGGCTACACCTTC
abundance: NA; j_gene: TRBJ1-3; v_gene: TRBV10-3; d_gene: TRBD1; CDR3aa: CAMSGQGNTIYF; CDR3nt: TGTGCCATGTCGGGACAGGGAAACACCATATATTTT
abundance: once; j_gene: TRBJ2-1; v_gene: TRBV19; d_gene: NA; CDR3aa: CASRDPSSYNEQFF; CDR3nt: TGTGCCAGTAGGGACCCAAGCTCCTACAATGAGCAGTTCTTC
abundance: NA; j_gene: TRBJ2-2; v_gene: TRBV9; d_gene: TRBD1; CDR3aa: CASSAVTGNSGTGELFF; CDR3nt: TGTGCCAGCAGCGCCGTGACAGGGAACAGCGGCACCGGGGAGCTGTTTTTT
abundance: once; j_gene: TRBJ1-6; v_gene: TRBV30; d_gene: NA; CDR3aa: CAWSVQDNSPLHF; CDR3nt: TGTGCCTGGAGTGTACAGGATAATTCACCCCTCCACTTT
abundance: NA; j_gene: TRBJ2-3; v_gene: TRBV6-5; d_gene: NA; CDR3aa: CASSYSGVGTDTQYF; CDR3nt: TGTGCCAGCAGTTACTCAGGGGTTGGAACAGATACGCAGTATTTT
abundance: NA; j_gene: TRBJ2-7; v_gene: TRBV2; d_gene: NA; CDR3aa: CASSAQGASYEQYF; CDR3nt: TGTGCCAGCAGTGCCCAGGGTGCTTCCTACGAGCAGTACTTC
abundance: few; j_gene: TRBJ1-2; v_gene: TRBV7-3; d_gene: NA; CDR3aa: CASSSTGSGDGYTF; CDR3nt: TGTGCCAGCAGCTCCACAGGGAGTGGGGATGGCTACACCTTC
abundance: NA; j_gene: TRBJ2-2; v_gene: TRBV10-1; d_gene: NA; CDR3aa: CASNQSTGELFF; CDR3nt: TGCGCCAGCAACCAGAGTACCGGGGAGCTGTTTTTT
abundance: NA; j_gene: TRBJ1-3; v_gene: TRBV19; d_gene: NA; CDR3aa: CASSNIAGGNTIYF; CDR3nt: TGTGCCAGCAGTAACATCGCGGGGGGAAACACCATATATTTT
abundance: NA; j_gene: TRBJ2-7; v_gene: TRBV7-2; d_gene: TRBD2; CDR3aa: CASRRGGLAGSPYEQYF; CDR3nt: TGTGCCAGCAGGAGGGGCGGTCTAGCGGGTAGCCCCTACGAGCAGTACTTC
abundance: once; j_gene: TRBJ2-7; v_gene: TRBV28; d_gene: NA; CDR3aa: CASSLVPRTYEQYF; CDR3nt: TGTGCCAGCAGTTTAGTTCCCCGAACGTACGAGCAGTACTTC
abundance: NA; j_gene: TRBJ2-7; v_gene: TRBV6-1; d_gene: NA; CDR3aa: CASTMEGNEQYF; CDR3nt: TGTGCCAGCACTATGGAAGGAAACGAGCAGTACTTC
abundance: NA; j_gene: TRBJ1-2; v_gene: TRBV6-1; d_gene: NA; CDR3aa: CASSASPGQGGSYTF; CDR3nt: TGTGCCAGCAGTGCCTCCCCCGGGCAGGGAGGAAGCTACACCTTC